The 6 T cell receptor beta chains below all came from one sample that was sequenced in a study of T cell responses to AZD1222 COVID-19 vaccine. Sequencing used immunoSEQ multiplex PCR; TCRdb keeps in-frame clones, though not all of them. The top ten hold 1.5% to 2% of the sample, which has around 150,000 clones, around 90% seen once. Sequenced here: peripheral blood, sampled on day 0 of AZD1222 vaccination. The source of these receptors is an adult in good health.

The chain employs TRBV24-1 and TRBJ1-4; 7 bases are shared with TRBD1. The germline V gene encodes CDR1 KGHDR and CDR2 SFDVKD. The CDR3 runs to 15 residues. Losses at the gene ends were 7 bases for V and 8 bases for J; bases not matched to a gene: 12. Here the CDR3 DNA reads TGTGCCACCAGGCCCGCGACAGGGATTAGAGAAAAACTGTTTTTT. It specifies CATRPATGIREKLFF.

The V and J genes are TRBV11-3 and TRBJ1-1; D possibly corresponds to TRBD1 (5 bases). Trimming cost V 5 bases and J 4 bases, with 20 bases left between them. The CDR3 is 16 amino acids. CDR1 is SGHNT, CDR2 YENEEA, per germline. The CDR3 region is CASSARTPRGSTEAFF. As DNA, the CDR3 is TGTGCCAGCAGCGCCCGGACACCCCGAGGGAGCACTGAAGCTTTCTTT.

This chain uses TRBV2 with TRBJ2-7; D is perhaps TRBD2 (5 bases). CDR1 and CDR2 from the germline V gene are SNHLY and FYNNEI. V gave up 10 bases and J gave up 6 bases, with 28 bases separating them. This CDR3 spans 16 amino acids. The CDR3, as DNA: TGTGCCACCCTCCTTCGGGGTTTCGGCAGGACCGGCGAGCAGTACTTC. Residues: CATLLRGFGRTGEQYF.

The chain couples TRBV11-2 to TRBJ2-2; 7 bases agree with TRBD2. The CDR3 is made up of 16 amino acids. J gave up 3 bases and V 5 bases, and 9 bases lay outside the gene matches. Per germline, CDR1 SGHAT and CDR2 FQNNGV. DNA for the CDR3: TGTGCCAGCAGCCGCGGGCTAGCGGACCACACCGGGGAGCTGTTTTTT. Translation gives CASSRGLADHTGELFF.

CDR3 residues: CASSEPTEAFF. For the CDR3, the DNA is TGTGCCAGCAGTGAACCTACTGAAGCTTTCTTT. The chain couples TRBV6-1 to TRBJ1-1, with unresolved D. V was clipped by 2 bases and J by 5 bases, with 3 bases between them. The CDR3 totals 11 residues. Germline lookup yields CDR1 MNHNS and CDR2 SASEGT.

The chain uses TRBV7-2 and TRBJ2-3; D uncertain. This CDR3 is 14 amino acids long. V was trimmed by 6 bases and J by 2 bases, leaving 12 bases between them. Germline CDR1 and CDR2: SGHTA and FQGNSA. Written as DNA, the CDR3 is TGTGCCAGCAGTTTCGGTGGGTACACAGATACGCAGTATTTT. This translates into CASSFGGYTDTQYF.